This TCR beta chain appears in the sequencing data of a study of blood T cell repertoires in COVID-19. Study background: The United States, Italy and Spain were the sources of the acute and convalescent COVID-19 samples. PBMCs, B-cell-depleted T cells, or T cells were the source of the cDNA or gDNA that made up the material.

This CDR3 is 15 amino acids long. The germline V gene has CDR1 LGHDT and CDR2 YNNKEL (reference sequence). V shed 4 bases and J 5 bases; nucleotides not matched to a gene: 9. Original processing notes: Estimates of nucleated cell counts were drawn from the amplification of reference gene primers. Only in-frame clones appear in the TCRdb table, and some are missing; sequencing was by immunoSEQ multiplex PCR. V, J and clone size are taken as reported in that table, and D and trimming were inferred from the DNA itself. The sample holds some 50,000 clones, roughly 89% seen once. Sequencing was done on a sample of peripheral blood. The sequence was obtained from a man in his fifties or sixties with acute or convalescent COVID-19. V and J are TRBV3-1 (or the pseudogene TRBV3-2) and TRBJ2-5, with 8 positions matching TRBD2. This CDR3 is CASSPRGGGGETQYF. DNA of the CDR3: TGTGCCAGCAGCCCGAGGGGCGGCGGGGGGGAGACCCAGTACTTC.